A selection of T cell receptor beta chains follows, all from one sample in a study of radiotherapy plus CTLA-4 blockade in lung cancer. Sequenced by immunoSEQ multiplex PCR; TCRdb stores in-frame clones only, minus some. The sample lists more than 55,000 clones; around four fifths were seen once. Specimen: peripheral blood, collected from a patient treated with radiotherapy plus ipilimumab. The receptors were sampled from a human donor with non-small cell lung cancer who had a partial response to radiotherapy plus ipilimumab. The CDR3 runs from the conserved cysteine through the conserved F or W. The D gene is left open where the match is weak. Clone sizes are given selectively: once, few, many, or a class where the clone is expanded.

clone_size	j_call	d_call	v_call	cdr3_aa	cdr3_nt
few	TRBJ1-1	.	TRBV25-1	CASSGLGGNTEAFF	TGTGCCAGCAGTGGGCTGGGAGGGAACACTGAAGCTTTCTTT
.	TRBJ2-5	.	TRBV20-1	CSAGQLLQYF	TGCAGTGCTGGACAGCTCCTCCAGTACTTC
once	TRBJ2-7	.	TRBV25-1	CASSEQGSSYEQYF	TGTGCCAGCAGTGAACAGGGGTCCTCCTACGAGCAGTACTTC
medium-sized	TRBJ2-7	TRBD1	TRBV6-1	CASSRGTDEQYF	TGTGCCAGCAGCCGAGGGACAGACGAGCAGTACTTC
.	TRBJ2-7	TRBD2	TRBV7-8	CASSLGLAGGYEQYF	TGTGCCAGCAGCTTGGGTCTAGCGGGGGGGTACGAGCAGTACTTC
medium-sized	TRBJ2-6	.	TRBV29-1	CSVDVGAGSGANVLTF	TGCAGCGTTGACGTGGGGGCGGGCTCTGGGGCCAACGTCCTGACTTTC
.	TRBJ1-6	TRBD1	TRBV6-1	CASSEGDRGFNSPPHF	TGTGCCAGCAGTGAGGGGGACAGGGGGTTTAATTCACCCCCCCACTTT
.	TRBJ2-5	.	TRBV4-3	CASSQDAGPEETQYF	TGCGCCAGCAGCCAAGATGCGGGGCCGGAAGAGACCCAGTACTTC
.	TRBJ1-5	TRBD1	TRBV19	CASTYGTGIARNQPQHF	TGTGCCAGTACCTATGGGACAGGGATCGCGCGCAATCAGCCCCAGCATTTT
.	TRBJ2-5	TRBD1	TRBV19	CASSTGTGVETQYF	TGTGCCAGTAGTACCGGGACAGGGGTGGAGACCCAGTACTTC
.	TRBJ2-7	TRBD1	TRBV27	CASSLIRDRGAYEQYF	TGTGCCAGCAGTCTCATCCGGGACAGGGGGGCCTACGAGCAGTACTTC
.	TRBJ1-2	.	TRBV5-1	CASNSGLFNYGYTF	TGCGCCAGCAACTCAGGGCTGTTCAACTATGGCTACACCTTC
.	TRBJ2-1	TRBD1	TRBV27	CASSESTGGSYNEQFF	TGTGCCAGCAGCGAATCGACAGGGGGTTCCTACAATGAGCAGTTCTTC
once	TRBJ2-1	.	TRBV28	CASSFSSGEQFF	TGTGCCAGCAGTTTTTCGAGCGGTGAGCAGTTCTTC
few	TRBJ2-3	.	TRBV6-5	CASSFPTDTQYF	TGTGCCAGCAGTTTCCCAACAGATACGCAGTATTTT
.	TRBJ1-3	.	TRBV6-1	CASPGYSGNTIYF	TGTGCCAGTCCAGGGTATTCTGGAAACACCATATATTTT
.	TRBJ2-7	TRBD1	TRBV12-5	CASGLFPGGAYEQYF	TGTGCTAGTGGTTTGTTCCCAGGGGGTGCCTACGAGCAGTACTTC
few	TRBJ2-5	.	TRBV15	CATSRDPRETQYF	TGTGCCACCAGCAGAGATCCCCGGGAGACCCAGTACTTC
.	TRBJ1-2	TRBD1	TRBV6-5	CASSGGQPNYGYTF	TGTGCCAGCAGTGGGGGACAGCCGAACTATGGCTACACCTTC
.	TRBJ2-2	TRBD2	TRBV10-1	CASSGTSGGHTNTGELFF	TGCGCCAGCAGTGGGACTAGCGGGGGCCATACAAACACCGGGGAGCTGTTTTTT
.	TRBJ1-6	TRBD1	TRBV19	CASSPGTGWKNSPLHF	TGTGCCAGTAGCCCAGGGACAGGGTGGAAGAATTCACCCCTCCACTTT
.	TRBJ2-6	.	TRBV5-4	CASWTSGSGANVLTF	TGTGCCAGTTGGACGAGCGGATCTGGGGCCAACGTCCTGACTTTC
.	TRBJ1-4	.	TRBV5-6	CASSLSGGKNEKLFF	TGTGCCAGCAGCTTGTCCGGAGGAAAAAATGAAAAACTGTTTTTT
many	TRBJ1-2	.	TRBV29-1	CSVEDSNYGYTF	TGCAGCGTTGAGGACAGTAACTATGGCTACACCTTC
.	TRBJ1-6	TRBD1	TRBV2	CASSEKGQPSSYNSPLHF	TGTGCCAGCAGTGAAAAGGGACAGCCGAGCTCCTATAATTCACCCCTCCACTTT
.	TRBJ1-1	.	TRBV7-2	CASSFGGGTEAFF	TGTGCCAGCAGCTTCGGGGGGGGGACTGAAGCTTTCTTT
.	TRBJ2-1	TRBD2	TRBV6-5	CASRGTSTYNEQFF	TGTGCCAGCAGGGGGACTAGCACCTACAATGAGCAGTTCTTC
.	TRBJ2-3	TRBD2	TRBV4-3	CASSHSIGTSGVGANADTQYF	TGCGCCAGCAGCCACTCGATCGGGACTAGCGGGGTGGGGGCAAACGCAGATACGCAGTATTTT
.	TRBJ1-1	.	TRBV4-2	CASSQAGGRNTEAFF	TGTGCCAGCAGCCAAGCGGGGGGGCGGAACACTGAAGCTTTCTTT
once	TRBJ1-1	.	TRBV5-1	CASSLVEGSNTEAFF	TGCGCCAGCAGCTTGGTAGAGGGCTCGAACACTGAAGCTTTCTTT
.	TRBJ2-1	TRBD2	TRBV15	CATRNTSGVTYNEQFF	TGTGCCACCAGGAACACTAGCGGGGTGACCTACAATGAGCAGTTCTTC
.	TRBJ2-7	.	TRBV13	CASSLGLDSYEQYF	TGTGCCAGCAGCTTAGGCCTGGACAGCTACGAGCAGTACTTC
.	TRBJ1-2	TRBD1	TRBV2	CARTLGQGGYTF	TGTGCCAGAACACTCGGACAGGGGGGCTACACCTTC
.	TRBJ1-4	.	TRBV5-1	CASSFAEATNEKLFF	TGCGCCAGCAGCTTTGCGGAAGCAACTAATGAAAAACTGTTTTTT
.	TRBJ2-7	TRBD1	TRBV23-1	CASSQTGTGVVNWPEEQYF	TGCGCCAGCAGTCAGACCGGGACAGGGGTCGTTAATTGGCCTGAAGAGCAGTACTTC
.	TRBJ2-5	TRBD2	TRBV7-9	CASSLSSLAGERETQYF	TGTGCCAGCAGCTTATCCTCTCTAGCGGGGGAACGCGAGACCCAGTACTTC
once	TRBJ1-2	TRBD1	TRBV9	CASSPGTGFYGYTF	TGTGCCAGCAGCCCTGGGACAGGATTCTATGGCTACACCTTC
.	TRBJ2-1	.	TRBV28	CASSFTDYSYNEQFF	TGTGCCAGCAGTTTTACAGACTACTCCTACAATGAGCAGTTCTTC
.	TRBJ2-1	TRBD1	TRBV5-4	CASSLARQGLGHNEQFF	TGTGCCAGCAGCTTGGCCCGACAGGGTTTAGGGCACAATGAGCAGTTCTTC
.	TRBJ1-6	TRBD1	TRBV4-1	CASSPDRASYNSPLHF	TGCGCCAGCAGCCCGGACAGGGCATCCTATAATTCACCCCTCCACTTT
few	TRBJ2-1	.	TRBV7-3	CASSLRDRGGGWVQFF	TGTGCCAGCAGCTTACGAGATAGGGGAGGCGGCTGGGTGCAGTTCTTC
.	TRBJ2-7	TRBD1	TRBV6-5	CASSKRDSGREQYF	TGTGCCAGCAGCAAACGGGACAGTGGCCGCGAGCAGTACTTC
.	TRBJ2-3	.	TRBV5-1	CASSWPRDSHTDTQYF	TGCGCCAGCAGCTGGCCGAGGGACTCCCACACAGATACGCAGTATTTT
.	TRBJ1-2	TRBD1	TRBV10-2	CASRPGGRILYGYTF	TGCGCCAGCAGGCCAGGGGGCCGAATCCTCTATGGCTACACCTTC
once	TRBJ2-7	.	TRBV27	CASSGPGQSLMPFYEQYF	TGTGCCAGCAGTGGACCCGGACAGAGCCTTATGCCCTTCTACGAGCAGTACTTC
.	TRBJ2-3	TRBD1	TRBV27	CASSFGGQGTDTQYF	TGTGCCAGCAGTTTTGGGGGACAGGGGACAGATACGCAGTATTTT
.	TRBJ1-2	.	TRBV27	CASSFRGGSPNYGYTF	TGTGCCAGCAGTTTTCGAGGAGGCTCCCCTAACTATGGCTACACCTTC
few	TRBJ2-4	TRBD1	TRBV6-6	CASSSGQHNIQYF	TGTGCCAGCAGTTCGGGACAGCATAACATTCAGTACTTC
few	TRBJ2-2	TRBD1	TRBV7-9	CASSSNRGSGELFF	TGTGCCAGCAGCTCCAACAGGGGGTCCGGGGAGCTGTTTTTT
.	TRBJ1-4	.	TRBV21-1	CASTPRGRTNEKLFF	TGTGCCAGCACCCCAAGAGGGCGAACTAATGAAAAACTGTTTTTT
.	TRBJ2-3	.	TRBV6-5	CASSHRVQMDTQYF	TGTGCCAGCAGCCATCGGGTACAAATGGATACGCAGTATTTT
few	TRBJ1-4	.	TRBV7-9	CASSFQGGSSNEKLFF	TGTGCCAGCAGCTTTCAGGGAGGGTCATCTAATGAAAAACTGTTTTTT
.	TRBJ1-6	TRBD1	TRBV19	CASSGDRGLNSPLHF	TGTGCCAGTAGTGGGGACAGGGGGCTTAATTCACCCCTCCACTTT
.	TRBJ2-1	TRBD1	TRBV11-2	CASSLSTGTTYNEQFF	TGTGCCAGCAGCTTATCGACAGGGACCACATACAATGAGCAGTTCTTC
.	TRBJ1-2	.	TRBV28	CASSSVQGSYGYTF	TGTGCCAGCAGTTCCGTCCAGGGATCCTATGGCTACACCTTC